This is a list of T cell receptor beta chains from one sample in a study of cytomegalovirus exposure and HLA in healthy donors. Clones were sequenced by immunoSEQ multiplex PCR, and TCRdb holds only the in-frame ones, with some missing. The sample holds about 240,000 clones, around 81% seen once. What was sequenced was PBMCs. The origin of the receptors is a woman in her sixties in good health and CMV-seropositive. CDR3s include the opening cysteine and the closing phenylalanine or tryptophan. Only some rows state a clone size, as once, few, many or a class for expanded clones.

v_call clone_size cdr3_aa
TRBV7-3 few CASSLREGAAGELFF
TRBV29-1 . CSVVGGEYEQYF
TRBV9 . CASSVEGGGGGEKLFF
TRBV30 . CAWRSGTEAFF
TRBV2 . CASTGYQTTGRGSNEQFF
TRBV5-4 . CASSLRTGGHEKLLF
TRBV7-9 once CASSLVNYGYPF
TRBV4-1 . CASSQTLGEPYEQYF
TRBV29-1 . CSVANPPTYEQYF
TRBV7-2 . CASSLEQAGEQFF
TRBV5-4 . CASKGQGPTGELFF
TRBV7-2 . CASSFPSNYGYTF
TRBV6-5 . CASSYRRQGASYGYTF
TRBV6-6 . CASSLDRVYEQYF
TRBV11-2 . CASSKGGRETQYF
TRBV28 . CASSPGGTRGKTQYF
TRBV7-8 . CASSPDRNQPQHF
TRBV11-2 . CASSATTSAADTQYF
TRBV29-1 . CSVVASGSPGELFF
TRBV6-5 . CASSPGQLHRGAVF
TRBV25-1 once CASSVGLEAYTGELFF
TRBV4-1 once CASSQEHRGRGGYTF
TRBV5-1 . CASSLGQWPHEQFF
TRBV5-6 once CASSSWGQGRIGELFF
TRBV19 once CASIPGQAGRNTIYF
TRBV4-2 . CASSQDLLPRERETQYF
TRBV5-1 . CASSGGMAGANVLTF
TRBV4-1 few CASSHDVWEGTEAFF
TRBV4-2 few CASSQGRSGRDRYNEQFF